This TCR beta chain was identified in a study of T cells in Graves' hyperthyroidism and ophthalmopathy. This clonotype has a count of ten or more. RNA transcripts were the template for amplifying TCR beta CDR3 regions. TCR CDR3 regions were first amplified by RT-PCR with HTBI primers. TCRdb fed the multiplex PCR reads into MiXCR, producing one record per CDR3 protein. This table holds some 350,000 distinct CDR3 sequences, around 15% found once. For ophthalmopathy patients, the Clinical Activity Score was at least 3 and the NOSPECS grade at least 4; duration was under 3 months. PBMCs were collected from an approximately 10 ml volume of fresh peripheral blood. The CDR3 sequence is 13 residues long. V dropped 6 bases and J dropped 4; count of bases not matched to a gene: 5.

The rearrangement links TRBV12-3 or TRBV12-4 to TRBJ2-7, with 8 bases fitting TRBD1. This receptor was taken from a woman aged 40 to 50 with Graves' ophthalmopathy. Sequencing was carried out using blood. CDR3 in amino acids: CASSYGQGYEQYF. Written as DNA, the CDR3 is TGTGCCAGCAGCTATGGACAGGGTTACGAGCAGTACTTC.